The rows below give T cell receptor beta chains drawn from one sample of a study of blood T cell repertoires in COVID-19. Here immunoSEQ multiplex PCR was the method, and the copy in TCRdb shows in-frame clones only, minus some. Among 400,000 or so clones listed, approximately 85% were seen once. Input material: PBMCs or T cells enriched from blood (not recorded which). The receptor source for this set is a middle-aged woman with acute COVID-19. CDR3s include the opening cysteine and the closing phenylalanine or tryptophan.

J gene,V gene,CDR3 protein
TRBJ2-2,TRBV2,CASRRTQNTGELFF
TRBJ2-6,TRBV24-1,CATSEGTDHSGANVLTF
TRBJ2-7,TRBV6-2/TRBV6-3,CASSWDRFEQYF
TRBJ1-4,TRBV2,CASNSQRGIREKLFF
TRBJ2-7,TRBV4-1,CASSQWLGQGALEEQYF
TRBJ1-6,TRBV3-1/TRBV3-2,CASSQTGQGSSPLHF
TRBJ2-6,TRBV5-1,CASSLGQSGANVLTF
TRBJ1-1,TRBV7-2,CASSLGEVVNTEAFF
TRBJ2-3,TRBV7-9,CASSQKAGGPSSTDTQYF
TRBJ2-5,TRBV11-2,CASSTGLAETQYF
TRBJ1-5,TRBV19,CASSSQGPQPQHF
TRBJ1-6,TRBV6-5,CASSFAGADNNSPLHF
TRBJ1-1,TRBV5-1,CASGATGNTEAFF
TRBJ2-7,TRBV5-1,CASSQGQGNYEQYF
TRBJ1-2,TRBV30,CAWSPGQGAEGYTF
TRBJ2-5,TRBV18,CASSPTGETQYF
TRBJ2-1,TRBV25-1,CASSSQGFSYNEQFF
TRBJ2-5,TRBV5-6,CASSPTSGASVETQYF
TRBJ1-1,TRBV20-1,CSASLGGVNTEAFF
TRBJ1-1,TRBV28,CASSNTGQGNTEAFF
TRBJ2-5,TRBV15,CATSRAGGGWETQYF